The source of this TCR beta chain is a study of shared clonotypes between healthy human individuals. Study outcomes and limitations: Generation probabilities of non-shared clonotypes were lower (relative to those shared by all four donors).

Germline CDR1 and CDR2: SGDLS and YYNGEE. The V and J ends lost 3 bases and 8 bases, in that order; junction bases with no gene match: 6. The CDR3 totals 14 residues. In the naive CD8 group, cells lacked CD45RO and were positively selected for CCR7, so terminally differentiated effector memory CD45RA+ cells were left out. Turning to this clone: Its antigen is undetermined.

Clones were sequenced by immunoSEQ multiplex PCR, and TCRdb holds only the in-frame ones, with some missing. The sample shows roughly 2 million clones, 85% to 95% of them seen only once. J is TRBJ2-1 and V is TRBV9; TRBD2 agrees at 9 bases. What was sequenced was naive CD8+ T cells sorted from blood. This TCR was sampled from a man aged 18 to 35 in good health. The CDR3 DNA reads as TGTGCCAGCAGCGCGGGACTAGCCATAGATGAGCAGTTCTTC. Protein sequence: CASSAGLAIDEQFF. Together with reference TRBV9 and TRBJ2-1, the CDR3 gives the full variable domain: DSGVTQTPKHLITATGQRVTLRCSPRSGDLSVYWYQQSLDQGLQFLIQYYNGEERAKGNILERFSAQQFPDLHSELNLSSLELGDSALYFCASSAGLAIDEQFFGPGTRLTVL.